This record concerns one TCR beta chain sequence. Its antigen remains unidentified. Receptor libraries were prepared by 5' RACE. For each TCR library, approximately 3,700 ng of total RNA was used. For each sample, cDNA synthesis with SMARTScribe reverse transcriptase was split into eight separate reactions. During cDNA synthesis, template switching was used to introduce unique molecular identifiers that contained a 6-nucleotide sample barcode. TCRalpha and TCRbeta cDNA was amplified in two nested PCRs of about 17 and 10 cycles, and bead purification was carried out after each PCR. Before amplification, the cDNA was treated with uracil DNA-glycosylase and purified using the QIAquick PCR purification kit. The second PCR added Illumina TruSeq-compatible adapters along with sample-specific barcodes. Library quality and concentration were assessed using TapeStation and Qubit, and about 5 ng of each library was pooled. The pooled libraries were sequenced with 2 x 100 bp reads and custom sequencing primers on an Illumina HiSeq2500 single-index Rapid Run. The study's processing was this. PCR and sequencing errors were corrected by UMI-based consensus assembly using MiGEC version 1.2.6. MiXCR version 2.1.1 was used to carry out V(D)J alignment, clonotype assembly and CDR3 extraction. Gene usage, clonotype sharing and MAIT/NKT TCR abundance were normalised by analysing the top 1000, 10 000 and 20 000 clonotypes per sample. After downsampling to 27 000 UMIs, diversity was calculated as the inverse Simpson index using the vegan R package. Statistical testing used paired Mann-Whitney U tests on the discordant twin pairs and applied Benjamini-Hochberg correction for multiple testing. TCRdb reprocessed the reads, and each CDR3 protein sequence is entered once, without DNA. The V and J calls and clone size are TCRdb's, not the authors'. This sample's clone table shows a few hundred thousand distinct CDR3 sequences. Over 5% of the sample lies in the top ten.

From each donor, an approximately 2.5 ml peripheral blood sample was collected into PAXgene tubes and stored at -80 degrees C. Without any T cell sorting, total RNA was extracted from whole blood using the PAXgene blood miRNA kit on an automated QIAcube. Peripheral blood from monozygotic twin pairs who were concordant or discordant for inflammatory bowel disease underwent deep TCRalpha and TCRbeta repertoire profiling using unique molecular barcoding. Smoking habits were recorded for all twin pairs, with individuals classified as current, former or never smokers. The data derive from a study of monozygotic twins with inflammatory bowel disease (dated by TCRdb to about 2019). As for the study more broadly: In total, roughly 30 monozygotic twin pairs made up the full study: 19 Danish pairs, all IBD-discordant, plus nine German pairs, of which four were IBD-concordant and five were IBD-discordant. The search for disease-associated traits relied mainly on comparing, within discordant pairs, IBD patients with their genetically identical healthy co-twins. Each individual had, on average, about 151 000 unique TCRalpha sequences and 181 000 unique TCRbeta sequences available for analysis. Summary of the overall study and its limitations: No single strong signal or clonotype linked to IBD turned up in the results, so the idea that one exists was not supported. Because patients received different immunosuppressive treatments, the repertoires may have picked up extra background noise and variability between individuals. The analysis was unable to tell different T cell subtypes apart. IBD patients shared fewer clonotypes with other individuals than healthy twins did, most markedly in patients showing signs of disease activity. IBD patients had lower TCRbeta repertoire diversity, measured by the inverse Simpson index, than their healthy co-twins. Repertoire similarity did not differ between concordant and discordant twins, which could be due to limited statistical power.

CDR3 length: 17 amino acids, cysteine to phenylalanine. DNA is not recorded here. Sequencing input: blood. The receptor's source is a human donor with ulcerative colitis or Crohn's disease, or a healthy co-twin of an affected twin (not recorded which). The rearrangement combines TRBV12-3 or TRBV12-4 with TRBJ2-1; TCRdb names TRBD2, which stays unverified in the absence of DNA. CDR3 region: CASSLGSSGGLYNEQFF.